A single TCR beta chain is shown here with its context. The data stem from a study of cytomegalovirus exposure and HLA in healthy donors. Generated by immunoSEQ multiplex PCR, the TCRdb table keeps only in-frame clones and is missing some. The data show 85,000 to 120,000 clones, less than 95% seen once. The CDR3 length is 16 residues. The V gene's germline CDR1 is MNHEY and CDR2 SVGAGI. V was trimmed by 2 bases and J by 2 bases, leaving 15 bases between them. This clonotype was obtained from a woman younger than 30 in good health and CMV-seronegative. The sequencing input was PBMCs. The gene calls are TRBV6-5 and TRBJ1-2, with D possibly being TRBD1 (6 bases). The CDR3, as DNA: TGTGCCAGCAGTTACGGGGGCAGCTCTTTGAACTATGGCTACACCTTC. Residues: CASSYGGSSLNYGYTF.